What follows are 8 T cell receptor beta chains derived from one specimen sequenced in a study of blood T cell repertoires in COVID-19. Assay used: immunoSEQ multiplex PCR; TCRdb lists only in-frame clones, some missing. The repertoire holds about 37,000 clones, with more than 65% as singletons. The sample was peripheral blood. The source of these receptors is a man between 70 and 80 years old with COVID-19, enrolled during active disease.

The chain couples TRBV7-2 to TRBJ2-7; D remains ambiguous. Germline lookup yields CDR1 SGHTA and CDR2 FQGNSA. The CDR3 is 12 residues long. Trimming removed 4 bases from V and 2 bases from J, with 6 bases in between. CDR3 sequence (DNA): TGTGCCAGCAGCTCCCTACCCTACGAGCAGTACTTC. Translation gives CASSSLPYEQYF.

The chain links TRBV7-3 to TRBJ1-1, with D hard to call. Germline V lookup: CDR1 SGHTA, CDR2 FQGTGA. V lost 5 bases to trimming and J lost 1 base, with 17 bases between them. The length of the CDR3 is 16 residues. The CDR3 bases are TGTGCCAGCAGCCCAGATTCCCGTTTTGGGAACACTGAAGCTTTCTTT. It yields the protein CASSPDSRFGNTEAFF.

The V and J genes are TRBV14 and TRBJ2-7, with 8 bases lining up with TRBD1. The V gene end was trimmed by 3 bases and the J gene end by 3 bases; junction bases not matched to a gene: 1. Germline CDR1 is SGHDN and CDR2 is FVKESK. The CDR3 runs to 13 residues. DNA of the CDR3: TGTGCCAGCAGCCATGGACAGGGCTACGAGCAGTACTTC. Translating it yields CASSHGQGYEQYF.

This clone was picked up a small number of times. The CDR3 region is CASSQQISGANVLTF. As DNA, the CDR3 is TGTGCCAGCAGTCAACAGATATCTGGGGCCAACGTCCTGACTTTC. The chain joins TRBV27 to TRBJ2-6; no reliable D call. Trimming removed 5 bases from V and 1 base from J, with 9 bases in between. CDR3 length equals 15 residues. Germline V gene lookup returns CDR1 MNHEY and CDR2 SMNVEV (reference sequence).

V and J are TRBV24-1 and TRBJ1-5, with D possibly being TRBD1 (6 bases). The CDR3 has 14 amino acids. V was shortened by 3 bases and J by 6 bases, with 11 bases between the two germline ends. CDR1 is KGHDR, CDR2 SFDVKD, per germline. CDR3 DNA sequence: TGTGCCACCAGTGATGGACAGTTTTTTCAGCCCCAGCATTTT. Translated: CATSDGQFFQPQHF.

This clone was found a few times. The gene calls are TRBV15 and TRBJ2-1; a possible D gene is TRBD2 (7 bases). Germline CDR1 and CDR2: LNHNV and YYDKDF (reference sequence). The CDR3 loop spans 13 amino acids. V was cut by 5 bases and J by 10 bases, with 15 bases left in between. CDR3 DNA: TGTGCCACCAGCCGCTCAGCGGGACACGAGCAGTTCTTC. This translates into CATSRSAGHEQFF.

Comment on this clone: Other DNA sequences in this sample translate to the same CDR3. The chain uses TRBV5-1 and TRBJ1-1; 8 bases match TRBD1. This CDR3 is built from 14 residues. Germline CDR1 and CDR2: SGHRS and YFSETQ. Germline trimming cut 4 bases from V and 1 base from J; bases unmatched to any gene: 3. In nucleotides, the CDR3 is TGCGCCAGCAGCCGCGACAGGGGGAACACTGAAGCTTTCTTT. It yields the protein CASSRDRGNTEAFF.

This chain joins TRBV3-1 (or the pseudogene TRBV3-2) and TRBJ1-3, with D unclear. V shed 1 base and J shed 4 bases, with 11 bases lying between them. There are 15 residues in the CDR3. The germline V gene encodes CDR1 LGHDT and CDR2 YNNKEL (reference sequence). This chain's CDR3 is CASSQAPNQGNTIYF. Written as DNA, the CDR3 is TGTGCCAGCAGCCAAGCCCCAAATCAGGGAAACACCATATATTTT.